These T cell receptor beta chains were read from a single sample in a study of cytomegalovirus exposure and HLA in healthy donors. TCRdb's table, derived via immunoSEQ multiplex PCR, lists solely in-frame clones and lacks some. Its table records 150,000 to 200,000 clones. The sequenced material came from PBMCs. All receptors come from a woman in her sixties in good health and CMV-seronegative. Each CDR3 is given with its conserved first and last residue. Fields, in order: D gene, V gene, J gene, CDR3 DNA, CDR3 protein. D genes are given only for firm matches.

>TRBD2|TRBV5-6|TRBJ2-3
TGTGCCAGCAGCTTGAAACGGGAGGCAGATACGCAGTATTTT
CASSLKREADTQYF
>.|TRBV6-5|TRBJ2-3
TGTGCCAGCAGTTACCCGGGGTCAGATACGCAGTATTTT
CASSYPGSDTQYF
>.|TRBV9|TRBJ2-3
TGTGCCAGCAGCGTAGCGGGGACTTCGACGAGATCGGGTACGCAGTATTTT
CASSVAGTSTRSGTQYF
>.|TRBV6-6|TRBJ1-6
TGTGCCAGCAGAAAAGGACAGTCGTTGAATTCGTCCCTCCACTTT
CASRKGQSLNSSLHF
>TRBD1|TRBV6-6|TRBJ1-5
TGTGCCAGCAGTCATGGACAGGGGGGCGTTCAGCCCCAGCATTTT
CASSHGQGGVQPQHF
>TRBD2|TRBV18|TRBJ2-3
TGTGCCAGCTCACCAGGACTAGGAGTCACAGATACGCAGTATTTT
CASSPGLGVTDTQYF
>TRBD2|TRBV27|TRBJ2-2
TGTGCCAGCAGTCAACCGGGACTAGCGCCCGGGGAGCTGTTTTTT
CASSQPGLAPGELFF
>TRBD2|TRBV6-6|TRBJ2-2
TGTGCCAGCAGTTACCGTGCGGGAGCCGGGGAGCTGTTTTTT
CASSYRAGAGELFF
>.|TRBV19|TRBJ1-4
TGTGCCAGTAGTATCAGGGACTATAATGAAAAACTGTTTTTT
CASSIRDYNEKLFF
>TRBD1|TRBV4-3|TRBJ2-2
TGCGCCAGCAGCCTTAAAGACAGGGCGGGCGGGGAGCTGTTTTTT
CASSLKDRAGGELFF
>.|TRBV7-9|TRBJ2-5
TGTGCCAGCAGCTTAGTCCCGATAGAAGAGACCCAGTACTTC
CASSLVPIEETQYF
>TRBD1|TRBV7-2|TRBJ2-7
TGTGCCAGCAGCCGAGATACGACAGGGGGAAGGTACGAGCAGTACTTC
CASSRDTTGGRYEQYF
>TRBD1|TRBV7-9|TRBJ1-5
TGTGCCAGCAGCTTATCGACAGGGTTATATCAGCCCCAGCATTTT
CASSLSTGLYQPQHF
>.|TRBV18|TRBJ2-2
TGTGCCACCCTACGGGACGGGGAGCTGTTTTTT
CATLRDGELFF
>.|TRBV7-9|TRBJ1-4
TGCGCCAGCAGCGCGGACAGACCACTGTTTTTT
CASSADRPLFF
>.|TRBV5-5|TRBJ1-4
TGTGCCAGCAGCTTGGGTTTCGTTCGTGAAAAACTGTTTTTT
CASSLGFVREKLFF
>.|TRBV5-4|TRBJ1-1
TGTGCCAGCAGCCCAGGGTGGGATATTGGTGAAGCTTTCTTT
CASSPGWDIGEAFF
>.|TRBV30|TRBJ1-5
TGTGCCTGGAGTGTATCGGGAGTTCAGCCCCAGCATTTT
CAWSVSGVQPQHF
>TRBD1|TRBV14|TRBJ2-2
TGTGCCAGCAGCCAAGAGTGGCGGACAGGGGGCCCCGGGGAGCTGTTTTTT
CASSQEWRTGGPGELFF
>TRBD1|TRBV5-1|TRBJ1-2
TGCGCCAGCAGCTTGGGGGACAGGGTACGGTTACTATATGGCTACACCTTC
CASSLGDRVRLLYGYTF
>.|TRBV5-1|TRBJ2-2
TGCGCCAGCAGCTCCAAGGGGACCGGGGAGCTGTTTTTT
CASSSKGTGELFF
>TRBD2|TRBV2|TRBJ2-5
TGTGCCAGCAGCTACGGGACTAGCGGAGTGGAGACCCAGTACTTC
CASSYGTSGVETQYF
>TRBD1|TRBV5-5|TRBJ1-3
TGTGCCAGCAGCCAAACCGACAGGGAATGGACCATATATTTT
CASSQTDREWTIYF
>.|TRBV7-8|TRBJ2-7
TGTGCCAGCAGCTTGCAGGGTGTTGGCTACGAGCAGTACTTC
CASSLQGVGYEQYF
>TRBD2|TRBV6-5|TRBJ2-7
TGTGCCAGCAGCAGTACTAGCGGGAGCTCCTACGAGCAGTACTTC
CASSSTSGSSYEQYF
>TRBD2|TRBV7-3|TRBJ2-5
TGTGCCAGCAGCTTAGGGCTAGCGGGGATCCAAGAGACCCAGTACTTC
CASSLGLAGIQETQYF
>.|TRBV6-5|TRBJ2-7
TGTGCCAGCAGTTACTCGATAGCAGGGATTTCCTACGAGCAGTACTTC
CASSYSIAGISYEQYF
>TRBD1|TRBV2|TRBJ1-2
TGTGCCAGCAAATCTGACAGGGGGAATGGCTACACCTTC
CASKSDRGNGYTF
>.|TRBV7-3|TRBJ2-6
TGTGCCAGCAGCACCCCTAGGGGGAACACTGGGGCCAACGTCCTGACTTTC
CASSTPRGNTGANVLTF
>TRBD2|TRBV11-3|TRBJ2-5
TGTGCCAGCAGCACCGGACTAGCGGGAGGAGTAGAGACCCAGTACTTC
CASSTGLAGGVETQYF
>.|TRBV9|TRBJ2-2
TGTGCCAGCAGCGTAGACAGCGGGTACACCGGGGAGCTGTTTTTT
CASSVDSGYTGELFF
>.|TRBV5-4|TRBJ2-1
TGTGCCAGCAGCTTGGCCAATGACAATGAGCAGTTCTTC
CASSLANDNEQFF
>.|TRBV7-2|TRBJ1-1
TGTGCCAGCAGCTTAAAAGGGGGAACTGAAGCTTTCTTT
CASSLKGGTEAFF
>.|TRBV7-9|TRBJ1-2
TGTGCCAGCAGCCCAACACACAGGGCAGGGTATGGCTACACCTTC
CASSPTHRAGYGYTF
>.|TRBV5-1|TRBJ1-1
TGCGCCAGCAGCTTGGGACAGGAGTACACTGAAGCTTTCTTT
CASSLGQEYTEAFF
>.|TRBV27|TRBJ2-5
TGTGCCAGCAGTCCGCCGGGAGCCCTAGGAGGGGAGACCCAGTACTTC
CASSPPGALGGETQYF
>TRBD2|TRBV11-2|TRBJ2-2
TGTGCCAGCACCGGGGGGGGACTAGCGGGAGGCACCGGGGAGCTGTTTTTT
CASTGGGLAGGTGELFF
>TRBD1|TRBV19|TRBJ1-2
TGTGCCAGTAGTACCCTACAGGGGGCGCGAGGCTACACCTTC
CASSTLQGARGYTF
>.|TRBV7-9|TRBJ2-2
TGTGCCAGCAGCTTACAGGGTGGGGACACCGGGGAGCTGTTTTTT
CASSLQGGDTGELFF
>.|TRBV6-5|TRBJ1-1
TGTGCCAGCAAGGAGAGGGAGAACGCTGAAGCTTTCTTT
CASKERENAEAFF
>.|TRBV27|TRBJ1-5
TGTGCCAGCAGTTTATCGGCTGGACAACTCAATCAGCCCCAGCATTTT
CASSLSAGQLNQPQHF
>TRBD1|TRBV5-1|TRBJ1-3
TGCGCCAGCAGTATGACAGGGATGCCTGCTGATAGAAACACCATATATTTT
CASSMTGMPADRNTIYF
>.|TRBV4-3|TRBJ2-3
TGCGCCAGCAGCCAGAAGACAAGGAGGGGACTGTCTAGCACAGATACGCAGTATTTT
CASSQKTRRGLSSTDTQYF
>.|TRBV30|TRBJ1-2
TGTGCCTGGAGTGTCACAGGGCTCCATGGCTACACCTTC
CAWSVTGLHGYTF
>TRBD1|TRBV4-2|TRBJ1-4
TGTGCCAGCAGGCCCACAGGGGTCACTAATGAAAAACTGTTTTTT
CASRPTGVTNEKLFF
>.|TRBV5-1|TRBJ2-3
TGCGCCAGCAGCTTGGGGACTCTAGAAGATACGCAGTATTTT
CASSLGTLEDTQYF
>.|TRBV29-1|TRBJ1-2
TGCAGCGTTGAAGACAGGGGTGGCTACACCTTC
CSVEDRGGYTF
>.|TRBV19|TRBJ1-3
TGTGCCAGTACCAGCGGGCGATCTGGAAACACCATATATTTT
CASTSGRSGNTIYF
>TRBD1|TRBV5-4|TRBJ1-6
TGTGCCAGCAGCTTGGTTGGGACAGATAATTCACCCCTCCACTTT
CASSLVGTDNSPLHF
>TRBD1|TRBV2|TRBJ1-2
TGTGCCAGCAGTGAAGAGGGGACAGGGGGACTTAGTGGCTACACCTTC
CASSEEGTGGLSGYTF
>.|TRBV19|TRBJ1-5
TGTGCCAGTAGTACAGGGCGGGACAATCAGCCCCAGCATTTT
CASSTGRDNQPQHF
>TRBD1|TRBV23-1|TRBJ1-2
TGCGCCAGCAGTCAATGGGGACAGCATGGCTACACCTTC
CASSQWGQHGYTF